These T cell receptor beta chains were read from a single sample in a study of OX40 agonist ivuxolimab in advanced cancers. Using immunoSEQ multiplex PCR, the repertoire was profiled, and TCRdb retains in-frame clones only, with some absent. The sample lists about 75,000 clones; about 85% were seen once. The sample in question was CD4+ or CD8+ T cells sorted from blood, obtained in a trial of the OX40 agonist ivuxolimab. The source of these receptors is an adult with an advanced solid tumor such as melanoma, head and neck, liver or kidney cancer. Both conserved end residues are part of each CDR3. Fields, in order: J gene, clone size, V gene, D gene, CDR3 protein, CDR3 DNA. The D gene is left open where the match is weak. Clone size is not always given. Where it is, it says once, few, many or a class for expanded clones.

>TRBJ2-1|-|TRBV7-9|-
CASSPTSSFGNYNEQFF
TGTGCCAGCAGCCCAACCTCTAGTTTTGGTAACTACAATGAGCAGTTCTTC
>TRBJ1-2|-|TRBV4-1|-
CASSHNDGLNYGYTF
TGCGCCAGCAGCCACAATGACGGCCTTAACTATGGCTACACCTTC
>TRBJ1-2|-|TRBV6-5|-
CASSVTGTPNYGYTF
TGTGCCAGCAGTGTGACCGGGACTCCAAACTATGGCTACACCTTC
>TRBJ2-5|-|TRBV7-2|-
CASSLVSRQETQYF
TGTGCCAGCAGCTTAGTGTCCCGACAAGAGACCCAGTACTTC
>TRBJ2-5|-|TRBV7-7|-
CASSSFSGLAETQYF
TGTGCTAGCAGCTCCTTCTCCGGGCTGGCGGAGACCCAGTACTTC
>TRBJ1-2|-|TRBV29-1|-
CTVREGESGGYTF
TGCACCGTCCGAGAGGGGGAGTCGGGTGGCTACACCTTC
>TRBJ2-7|-|TRBV6-5|-
CASSIRTSYEQYF
TGTGCCAGCAGTATTCGGACTTCATACGAGCAGTACTTC
>TRBJ1-1|-|TRBV4-1|TRBD1
CASNGGRGRGVTEAFF
TGCGCCAGCAACGGAGGGAGGGGGCGCGGTGTCACTGAAGCTTTCTTT
>TRBJ2-7|-|TRBV7-9|TRBD2
CASSPSGSSYEQYF
TGTGCCAGCAGCCCCAGCGGGAGCTCCTACGAGCAGTACTTC
>TRBJ2-2|-|TRBV6-5|TRBD1
CASRGSRGRGGELFF
TGTGCCAGCAGGGGGAGCAGGGGGCGAGGCGGGGAGCTGTTTTTT
>TRBJ2-7|few|TRBV7-9|-
CASTQTSYEQYF
TGTGCCAGCACCCAGACTAGCTACGAGCAGTACTTC
>TRBJ2-3|-|TRBV2|TRBD2
CASSVAGLKPDTQYF
TGTGCCAGCAGCGTAGCGGGACTTAAACCAGATACGCAGTATTTT
>TRBJ1-4|once|TRBV19|TRBD1
CASSIQRGQEKLFF
TGTGCCAGTAGTATTCAAAGGGGGCAGGAAAAACTGTTTTTT
>TRBJ2-6|-|TRBV5-1|-
CASSLWGAGANVLTF
TGCGCCAGCAGCTTGTGGGGAGCTGGGGCCAACGTCCTGACTTTC
>TRBJ2-3|-|TRBV14|-
CASSLTDTQYF
TGTGCCAGCAGCCTAACAGATACGCAGTATTTT
>TRBJ2-5|-|TRBV2|-
CASSGEGQETQYF
TGTGCCAGCAGTGGGGAAGGGCAAGAGACCCAGTACTTC